This is a list of T cell receptor beta chains from one sample in a study of T cell repertoires in cytomegalovirus infection. TCRdb itself ran the reads through MiXCR, one entry per CDR3 protein. The table includes nearly 70,000 distinct CDR3 sequences, approximately 24% detected once. No antigen is known for these receptors. Source material: PBMCs, sequenced either directly or after in vitro stimulation (not recorded which). The receptors stem from a human donor in good health (CMV status not recorded). Some clones in this sample may be carry-over from other donors' samples. Both conserved end residues are part of each CDR3. Fields, in order: clone size, J gene, V gene, D gene, CDR3 DNA, CDR3 protein. D genes are given only for firm matches. The size entry is marked missing in some rows and otherwise reads once, few, many or a size class.

few | TRBJ2-1 | TRBV4-1 | TRBD2 | TGCGCCAGCAGCTATCGCCTAGCGGGACCCAATGAGCAGTTCTTC | CASSYRLAGPNEQFF
. | TRBJ2-1 | TRBV19 | . | TGTGCCAGTAGTATAGACAGCCTGAATTACAATGAGCAGTTCTTC | CASSIDSLNYNEQFF
few | TRBJ2-2 | TRBV28 | . | TGTGCCAGCAGTTTATCCAGAGAGGGCCCCGGGGAGCTGTTTTTT | CASSLSREGPGELFF
few | TRBJ2-5 | TRBV20-1 | TRBD2 | TGCAGTGCTAGAGATCGGGGTAGACTAGCGGGAGGGCCAGGGGAGACCCAGTACTTC | CSARDRGRLAGGPGETQYF
many | TRBJ2-3 | TRBV12-3/TRBV12-4 | . | TGTGCCAGCAGTTCCGACTACCTTAATTCACGGGGCACAGATACGCAGTATTTT | CASSSDYLNSRGTDTQYF
few | TRBJ2-5 | TRBV29-1 | . | TGCAGCGTCGAAGAAGGACTATCGGCAGAGACCCAGTACTTC | CSVEEGLSAETQYF
. | TRBJ2-3 | TRBV27 | . | TGTGCCAGCAGTTTACGCGGGGCTAGCACAGATACGCAGTATTTT | CASSLRGASTDTQYF
few | TRBJ1-4 | TRBV15 | . | TGTGCCACCAGCAGCTATAGTAATGAGCAACTGTTTTTT | CATSSYSNEQLFF
few | TRBJ2-5 | TRBV12-3/TRBV12-4 | . | TGTGCCAGCAGTTCAATCTACCCCCGGGGGGAGACCCAGTACTTC | CASSSIYPRGETQYF
. | TRBJ2-3 | TRBV18 | . | TGTGCCAGCTCACCACCAAGGCTACTGGGAGATACGCAGTATTTT | CASSPPRLLGDTQYF
. | TRBJ2-3 | TRBV28 | TRBD2 | TGTGCCAGCAGCCACGCGGGGGAATTCGCAGATACGCAGTATTTT | CASSHAGEFADTQYF
. | TRBJ1-1 | TRBV11-2 | . | TGTGCCAGCAGCTTACACAAGGGGGAGGCTTTCTTT | CASSLHKGEAFF
few | TRBJ2-3 | TRBV28 | . | TGTGCCAGCAGTCCATCTAGTTTCACAGATACGCAGTATTTT | CASSPSSFTDTQYF
. | TRBJ1-2 | TRBV18 | . | TGTGCCAGCTCACAGGGGAACTATGGCTACACCTTC | CASSQGNYGYTF
many | TRBJ2-2 | TRBV24-1 | TRBD2 | TGTGGAGCGGGACTAGCGGGAGCGCGAACCGGGGAGCTGTTTTTT | CGAGLAGARTGELFF
many | TRBJ2-3 | TRBV7-2 | . | TGTGCCAGCAGCTCCCCTCGGTTTGGACCGGGAGACACAGATACGCAGTATTTT | CASSSPRFGPGDTDTQYF
few | TRBJ1-2 | TRBV7-6 | . | TGTGCCAGCAGCTTAATAGGGTTGGACTATGGCTACACCTTC | CASSLIGLDYGYTF
few | TRBJ2-1 | TRBV7-2 | . | TGTGCCAGCAGCTCCTGGGGCCTCCGGTCGTCCAATGAGCAGTTCTTC | CASSSWGLRSSNEQFF
. | TRBJ2-7 | TRBV7-6 | . | TGTGCCAGCAGCTTAGGATCCTCGGGGGAGCAGTACTTC | CASSLGSSGEQYF